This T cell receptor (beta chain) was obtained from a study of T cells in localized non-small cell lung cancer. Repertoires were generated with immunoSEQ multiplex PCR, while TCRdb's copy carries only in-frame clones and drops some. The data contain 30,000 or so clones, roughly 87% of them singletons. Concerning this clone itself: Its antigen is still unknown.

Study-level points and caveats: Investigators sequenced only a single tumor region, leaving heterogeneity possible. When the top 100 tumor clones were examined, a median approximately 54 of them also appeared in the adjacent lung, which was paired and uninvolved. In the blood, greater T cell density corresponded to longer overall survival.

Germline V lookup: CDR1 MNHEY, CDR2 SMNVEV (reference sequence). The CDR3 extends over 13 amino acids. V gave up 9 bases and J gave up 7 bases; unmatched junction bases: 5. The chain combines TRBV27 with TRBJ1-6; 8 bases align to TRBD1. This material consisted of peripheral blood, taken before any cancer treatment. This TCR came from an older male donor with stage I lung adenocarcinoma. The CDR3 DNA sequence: TGTGCCAGTAGACAGGGGAGAAATTCACCCCTCCACTTT. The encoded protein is CASRQGRNSPLHF.